This T cell receptor (beta chain) originates from a study of PD-L1 blockade in urothelial cancer. In the study overall: The authors examined blood 3 weeks (second dose) and 6 weeks after treatment start.

Every PCR got spiked synthetic TCR analog templates. TCRdb keeps only in-frame clones here, not all; method: immunoSEQ multiplex PCR. Of 35,000 to 50,000 clones in the sample, around 82% are singletons; the top ten hold 15% to 20%. As for time point: pretreatment peripheral blood. The origin of this receptor is a man in his fifties or sixties with urothelial cancer. The source material was PBMCs, sampled around atezolizumab (anti-PD-L1) treatment.

The CDR3 sequence is CASSLDRNYGYTF. The CDR3 region has the DNA TGTGCCAGCAGTTTAGACAGAAACTATGGCTACACCTTC. The V gene is TRBV28, the J gene TRBJ1-2; D might be TRBD1 (5 bases). The germline CDR1 and CDR2 sequences are MDHEN and SYDVKM. CDR3 length: 13 residues. The V end lost 2 bases, the J end lost 2 bases, and 6 bases lay between the germline ends.